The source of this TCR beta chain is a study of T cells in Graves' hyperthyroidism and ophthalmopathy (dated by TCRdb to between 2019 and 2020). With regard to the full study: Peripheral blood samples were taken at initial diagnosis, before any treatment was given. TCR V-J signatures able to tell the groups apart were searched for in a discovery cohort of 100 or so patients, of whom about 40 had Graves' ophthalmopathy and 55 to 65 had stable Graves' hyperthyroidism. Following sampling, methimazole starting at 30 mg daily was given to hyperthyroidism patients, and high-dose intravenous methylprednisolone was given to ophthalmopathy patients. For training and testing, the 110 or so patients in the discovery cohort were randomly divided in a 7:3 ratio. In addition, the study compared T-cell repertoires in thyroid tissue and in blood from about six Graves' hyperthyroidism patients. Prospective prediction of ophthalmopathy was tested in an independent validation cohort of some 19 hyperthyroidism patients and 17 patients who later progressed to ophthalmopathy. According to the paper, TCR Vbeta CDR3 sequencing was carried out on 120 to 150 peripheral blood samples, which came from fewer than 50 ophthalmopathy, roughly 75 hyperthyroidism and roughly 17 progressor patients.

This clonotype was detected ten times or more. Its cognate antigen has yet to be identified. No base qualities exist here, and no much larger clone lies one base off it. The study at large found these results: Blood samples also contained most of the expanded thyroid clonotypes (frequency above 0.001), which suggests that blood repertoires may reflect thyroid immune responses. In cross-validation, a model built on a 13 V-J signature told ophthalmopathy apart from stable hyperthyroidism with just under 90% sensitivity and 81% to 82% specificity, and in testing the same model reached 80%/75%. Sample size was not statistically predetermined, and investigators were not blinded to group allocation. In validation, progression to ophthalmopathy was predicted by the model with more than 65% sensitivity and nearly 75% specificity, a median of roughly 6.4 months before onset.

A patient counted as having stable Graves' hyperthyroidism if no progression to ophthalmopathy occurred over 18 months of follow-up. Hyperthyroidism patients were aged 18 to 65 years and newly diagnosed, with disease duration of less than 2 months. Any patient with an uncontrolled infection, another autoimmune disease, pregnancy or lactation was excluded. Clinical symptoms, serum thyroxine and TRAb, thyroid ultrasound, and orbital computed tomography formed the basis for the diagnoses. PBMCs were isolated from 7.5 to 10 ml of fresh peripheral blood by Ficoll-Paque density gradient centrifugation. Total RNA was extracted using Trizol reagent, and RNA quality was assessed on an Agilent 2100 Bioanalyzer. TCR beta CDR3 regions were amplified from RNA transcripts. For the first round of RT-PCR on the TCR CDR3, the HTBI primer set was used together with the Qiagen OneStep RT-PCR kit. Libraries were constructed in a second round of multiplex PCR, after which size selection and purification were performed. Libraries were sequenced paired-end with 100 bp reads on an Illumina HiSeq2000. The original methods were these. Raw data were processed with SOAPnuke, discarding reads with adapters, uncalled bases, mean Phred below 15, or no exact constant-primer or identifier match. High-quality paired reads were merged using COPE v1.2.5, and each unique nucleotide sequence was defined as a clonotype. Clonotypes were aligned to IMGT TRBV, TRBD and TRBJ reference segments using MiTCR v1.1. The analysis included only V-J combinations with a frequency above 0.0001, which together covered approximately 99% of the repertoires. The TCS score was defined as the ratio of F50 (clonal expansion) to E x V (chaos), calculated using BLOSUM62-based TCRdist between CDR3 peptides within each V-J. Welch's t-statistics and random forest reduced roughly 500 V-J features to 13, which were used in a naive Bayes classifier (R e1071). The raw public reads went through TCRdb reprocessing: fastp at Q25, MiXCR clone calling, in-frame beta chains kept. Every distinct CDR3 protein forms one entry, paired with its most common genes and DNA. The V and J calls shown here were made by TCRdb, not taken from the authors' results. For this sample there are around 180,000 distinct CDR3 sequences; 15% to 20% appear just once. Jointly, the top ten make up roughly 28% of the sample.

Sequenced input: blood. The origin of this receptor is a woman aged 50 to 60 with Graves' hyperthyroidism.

CDR3 sequence: CASSFPAGTGWTLVEGYNEQFF. The DNA sequence is given as TGTGCCAGCAGTTTCCCTGCGGGGACAGGGTGGACGTTGGTAGAGGGCTACAATGAGCAGTTCTTC. The sequence links TRBV28 to TRBJ2-1, with 9 bases aligning to TRBD1. The germline V gene encodes CDR1 MDHEN and CDR2 SYDVKM. There are 22 amino acids in the CDR3, from cysteine to phenylalanine inclusive. Of all the DNA, just the CDR3 is kept, 66 bases in frame from base 1. V is trimmed back by 3 bases and J by 3 bases, and the junction contains 24 bases that no gene match accounts for. The variable domain in full, with residues beyond the CDR3 obtained from the reference TRBV28 and TRBJ2-1 genes, is DVKVTQSSRYLVKRTGEKVFLECVQDMDHENMFWYRQDPGLGLRLIYFSYDVKMKEKGDIPEGYSVSREKKERFSLILESASTNQTSMYLCASSFPAGTGWTLVEGYNEQFFGPGTRLTVL.